This TCR beta chain was retrieved from a study of identical twins. Healthy Caucasians provided all donations. cDNA carried unique molecular identifiers, and a universal primer site was added by template switching. TCRdb reanalysed the 5' RACE reads using MiXCR and keeps one entry per CDR3 protein. The sample gives more than 1.5 million distinct CDR3 sequences, 32% of which show up once; 0.27% is in the top ten. Trimming took off 6 bases at V and 0 bases at J, with 15 bases between the two ends. The CDR3 has 15 residues. Germline V gene data show CDR1 as LGHNA and CDR2 as YNFKEQ. To note about this clonotype: Its antigen is unidentified.

Study results and limitations: There is a chance that invariant MAIT and iNKT cells partially muddied zero-insertion analyses.

This receptor was taken from a newborn girl in good health. The rearrangement links TRBV4-2 to TRBJ2-7; perhaps D is TRBD1 or TRBD2 (5 bases each). Material: cord blood. CDR3 sequence (DNA): TGTGCCAGCAGGTTCCGCCGGGGCCTCTCCTACGAGCAGTACTTC. Protein product: CASRFRRGLSYEQYF.